Following are 6 T cell receptor beta chains from one sample sequenced in a study of OX40 agonist ivuxolimab in advanced cancers. Sequencing was performed with immunoSEQ multiplex PCR; in TCRdb, only in-frame clones are kept and a portion is missing. Seen here are 35,000 to 55,000 clones, over 80% observed once, and the top ten hold 6%. The sample was CD4+ or CD8+ T cells sorted from blood, taken in a trial of the OX40 agonist ivuxolimab. The receptors come from an adult with an advanced solid tumor such as melanoma, head and neck, liver or kidney cancer.

The chain links TRBV2 to TRBJ1-1; weak D call: TRBD1 (5 bases). Germline V gives CDR1 SNHLY, CDR2 FYNNEI. The CDR3 length is 15 residues. V was clipped by 6 bases and J by 0 bases, with 14 bases between them. Written as DNA, the CDR3 is TGTGCCAGCAGGGAGAGACAGACAATGAACACTGAAGCTTTCTTT. Encoded protein: CASRERQTMNTEAFF.

The chain employs TRBV9 and TRBJ1-5, with D maybe TRBD1 (6 bases). The CDR3 runs to 15 residues. The germline gives CDR1 SGDLS, CDR2 YYNGEE. The germline V and J ends were trimmed by 0 bases and 4 bases, with 11 bases remaining between them. CDR3 sequence: CASSVGQARNQPQHF. Here the CDR3 DNA reads TGTGCCAGCAGCGTAGGACAGGCGAGAAATCAGCCCCAGCATTTT.

This chain links TRBV28 with TRBJ2-3; 8 bases fit TRBD2. V gave up 2 bases and J gave up 5 bases; unmatched junction bases: 9. In germline, CDR1 is MDHEN, CDR2 SYDVKM. This CDR3 has 16 residues. The CDR3 region has the DNA TGTGCCAGCAGTTTACTAAGCGGGAGAATGGGAGATACGCAGTATTTT. This codes for CASSLLSGRMGDTQYF.

In this sample, this clone turned up once. The rearrangement joins TRBV20-1 to TRBJ2-7; D gene ambiguous. Trimming cost V 1 base and J 3 bases, with 4 bases left between them. Per the germline V gene, CDR1 is DFQATT and CDR2 is SNEGSKA (reference sequence). The CDR3 extends over 11 amino acids. The CDR3 here is CSARVVYEQYF. The CDR3 DNA reads as TGCAGTGCTAGAGTGGTCTACGAGCAGTACTTC.

In this sample, this clone turned up a few times. This chain uses TRBV7-2 with TRBJ2-7; 12 nucleotides agree with TRBD2. After removal of 5 bases from V and 12 bases from J, the junction contained 11 bases not matched to a gene. Germline CDR1 reads SGHTA; CDR2 reads FQGNSA. There are 14 residues in the CDR3. This chain's CDR3 is CASSPGLAGRTLYF. CDR3 bases: TGTGCCAGCAGCCCCGGACTAGCGGGAAGGACACTGTACTTC.

The genes are TRBV27 and TRBJ1-3, with D tentatively TRBD1 (6 bases). From germline, CDR1 is MNHEY and CDR2 SMNVEV (reference sequence). V was cut by 5 bases and J by 4 bases, with 15 bases left in between. There are 15 residues in the CDR3. This CDR3 reads CASSPLRTAGNTIYF. Written as DNA, the CDR3 is TGTGCCAGCAGTCCCCTCCGGACAGCCGGAAACACCATATATTTT.